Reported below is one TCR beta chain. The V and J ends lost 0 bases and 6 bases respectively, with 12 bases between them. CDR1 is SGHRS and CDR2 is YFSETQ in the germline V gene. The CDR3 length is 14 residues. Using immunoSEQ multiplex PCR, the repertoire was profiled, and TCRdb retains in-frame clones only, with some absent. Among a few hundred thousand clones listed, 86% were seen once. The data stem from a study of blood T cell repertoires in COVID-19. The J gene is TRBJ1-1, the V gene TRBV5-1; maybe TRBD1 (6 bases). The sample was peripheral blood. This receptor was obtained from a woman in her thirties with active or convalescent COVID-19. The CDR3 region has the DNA TGCGCCAGCAGCTTGGGTGGGGGCAGGTCTGAAGCTTTCTTT. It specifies CASSLGGGRSEAFF.